Below are 28 T cell receptor beta chains sequenced from a single sample in a study of blood T cell repertoires in COVID-19 (dated by TCRdb to 2020 to 2021). Library preparation used the immunoSEQ multiplex PCR assay. The clones in this table, taken by TCRdb from immuneACCESS, are in-frame only. Not every clone is retained; where verified, under half of the shortfall comes from an unresolved V gene, and the cause of the rest is unknown. Across this sample there are around 130,000 clones, with around 88% seen only once. The ten largest make up under 2.5% of the sample. The sample was PBMCs or T cells enriched from blood (not recorded which). The receptors were gathered from a woman between 45 and 65 years old who had recovered from COVID-19.

The genes are TRBV30 and TRBJ1-1, with D unclear. V dropped 1 base and J dropped 1 base, with 10 bases sitting between them. The CDR3 runs to 14 residues. Per germline, CDR1 GTSNPN and CDR2 SVGIG (reference sequence). This CDR3 is CAWSARVRNTEAFF. The CDR3 DNA is TGTGCCTGGAGTGCTCGAGTTCGGAACACTGAAGCTTTCTTT.

This clone has more than one count but fewer than ten. The chain recombines TRBV19 with TRBJ2-3, with 8 nucleotides matching TRBD1. The CDR3 runs to 15 residues. CDR1 and CDR2 (germline): LNHDA, SQIVND (reference sequence). With V trimmed by 1 base and J by 2 bases, 2 bases remained unmatched. CDR3 sequence reads: CASSIGTGITDTQYF. DNA of the CDR3: TGTGCCAGTAGTATAGGGACAGGGATCACAGATACGCAGTATTTT. Looking up the rest from reference TRBV19 and TRBJ2-3 gives the full variable domain: DGGITQSPKYLFRKEGQNVTLSCEQNLNHDAMYWYRQDPGQGLRLIYYSQIVNDFQKGDIAEGYSVSREKKESFPLTVTSAQKNPTAFYLCASSIGTGITDTQYFGPGTRLTVL.

This chain connects TRBV5-1 to TRBJ1-6, with unresolved D. The length of the CDR3 is 15 residues. V lost 4 bases, J lost 1 base, and 9 bases lay in between. Germline V gene sequence: CDR1 SGHRS, CDR2 YFSETQ. The CDR3 DNA reads as TGCGCCAGCAGCCCGCCCGGTTCCTATAATTCACCCCTCCACTTT. Amino acids: CASSPPGSYNSPLHF.

The genes are TRBV3-1 (or the pseudogene TRBV3-2) and TRBJ1-5; D gene uncertain. V was pared by 1 base and J by 2 bases, with 12 bases between. This CDR3 region has 16 residues. From germline, CDR1 is LGHDT and CDR2 YNNKEL (reference sequence). DNA of the CDR3: TGTGCCAGCAGCCAAGGTTCGGGAGGGCGCAATCAGCCCCAGCATTTT. Translation gives CASSQGSGGRNQPQHF.

The chain is built from TRBV5-1 and TRBJ2-2, with a weak D call TRBD1 (6 bases). The CDR3 length is 15 residues. The V end was cut by 4 bases, the J end by 2 bases, with 12 bases between. Germline V gene sequence: CDR1 SGHRS, CDR2 YFSETQ. CDR3 sequence: CASSTGTDNTGELFF. The DNA for the CDR3 is TGCGCCAGCAGCACAGGGACCGACAACACCGGGGAGCTGTTTTTT. Supplemented by reference TRBV5-1 and TRBJ2-2, the full variable domain reads KAGVTQTPRYLIKTRGQQVTLSCSPISGHRSVSWYQQTPGQGLQFLFEYFSETQRNKGNFPGRFSGRQFSNSRSEMNVSTLELGDSALYLCASSTGTDNTGELFFGEGSRLTVL.

J is TRBJ2-5 and V is TRBV9; 8 nucleotides align to TRBD2. V lost 3 bases to trimming and J lost 4 bases; unmatched junction nucleotides: 5. There are 14 residues in the CDR3. Per germline, CDR1 SGDLS and CDR2 YYNGEE. CDR3 loop: CASSAGLGGETQYF. As DNA, the CDR3 is TGTGCCAGCAGCGCGGGACTAGGAGGAGAGACCCAGTACTTC.

CDR3 protein: CASSELSGTDTQYF. DNA of the CDR3: TGCGCCAGCAGTGAGTTGTCGGGGACAGATACGCAGTATTTT. This rearrangement joins TRBV10-1 to TRBJ2-3, with D perhaps matching TRBD2 (5 bases). The CDR3 sequence is 14 residues long. V lost 1 base and J lost 3, with 8 bases in between. Germline V gene lookup returns CDR1 WNHNN and CDR2 SYGVQD (reference sequence).

The chain joins TRBV7-8 to TRBJ2-1; possible D gene TRBD1, 5 bases. Germline-derived CDR1 and CDR2 are SGHVS and FQNEAQ. Trimming cost V 5 bases and J 1 base, with 15 bases left between them. This CDR3 is built from 16 residues. DNA for the CDR3: TGTGCCAGCAGCCTCCAGGGTGAAGGTTCCTACAATGAGCAGTTCTTC. This translates into CASSLQGEGSYNEQFF.

The rearrangement uses TRBV5-8 and TRBJ2-5; 7 positions match TRBD2. This CDR3 contains 14 residues. Germline lookup yields CDR1 SGHTS and CDR2 YDEGEE. Germline trimming cut 4 bases from V and 2 bases from J; bases unmatched to any gene: 5. CDR3 DNA sequence: TGTGCCAGCAGCCCCTTGGGACTACAAGAGACCCAGTACTTC. Residues: CASSPLGLQETQYF.

This sequence joins TRBV7-9 and TRBJ2-7; D is unclear. The CDR3 runs to 15 residues. Per germline, CDR1 SEHNR and CDR2 FQNEAQ (reference sequence). Trimming removed 5 bases from V and 0 bases from J, with 14 bases in between. CDR3 in amino acids: CASSPRGTSSYEQYF. The CDR3 nucleotides are TGTGCCAGCAGCCCCCGCGGAACGAGCTCCTACGAGCAGTACTTC.

The rearrangement links TRBV7-9 to TRBJ1-4; possible D gene TRBD1, 6 bases. This CDR3 has 15 residues. Germline lookup yields CDR1 SEHNR and CDR2 FQNEAQ (reference sequence). V was shortened by 1 base and J by 10 bases, with 16 bases between the two germline ends. The CDR3 DNA reads TGTGCCAGCAGCTTAGTCCCAGGGGCGGCGGGAAAACTGTTTTTT. Amino acid sequence: CASSLVPGAAGKLFF.

The chain recombines TRBV24-1 with TRBJ2-1; 7 bases are shared with TRBD1. This CDR3 has 12 amino acids. Looked up from germline, CDR1 is KGHDR and CDR2 is SFDVKD. The V gene end was trimmed by 4 bases and the J gene end by 14 bases; junction bases not matched to a gene: 7. DNA of the CDR3: TGTGCCACCAGTGACCTGACAGGGATGGAGTTCTTC. Translated, it gives CATSDLTGMEFF.

The V and J genes are TRBV5-4 and TRBJ1-1; TRBD1 might be the D (5 bases). The CDR3 loop spans 14 amino acids. Germline V gene lookup returns CDR1 SGHNT and CDR2 YYREEE (reference sequence). Trimming removed 5 bases at V and 4 bases at J, with 15 bases between. As DNA, the CDR3 is TGTGCCAGCAGTACAGGCCCCGGGGGCACTGAAGCTTTCTTT. It codes for CASSTGPGGTEAFF.

This clone occurred a few times. The chain's CDR3 is CASASGVYGYTF. The CDR3 nucleotides are TGTGCCAGCGCCTCGGGGGTCTATGGCTACACCTTC. V gene TRBV7-2 combines with J gene TRBJ1-2, with D possibly TRBD1 on 5 matching bases. The ends were cut back, 8 bases at V and 4 bases at J, with 11 bases in the middle. Germline V gives CDR1 SGHTA, CDR2 FQGNSA. The CDR3 has 12 amino acids.

The rearrangement joins TRBV7-8 to TRBJ1-1; 9 bases fit TRBD1. Per the germline V gene, CDR1 is SGHVS and CDR2 is FQNEAQ. The J segment lost 9 bases and the V segment lost 3 bases, leaving 5 bases of the junction unmatched. The CDR3 has 13 residues. The CDR3 sequence is CASSFGQGRKAFF. CDR3 bases: TGTGCCAGCAGCTTTGGACAGGGGAGGAAAGCTTTCTTT. The full variable domain, its missing parts supplied by reference TRBV7-8 and TRBJ1-1, is GAGVSQSPRYKVAKRGQDVALRCDPISGHVSLFWYQQALGQGPEFLTYFQNEAQLDKSGLPSDRFFAERPEGSVSTLKIQRTQQEDSAVYLCASSFGQGRKAFFGQGTRLTVV.

The CDR3 nucleotides read TGCGCCAGCAGCTTGGAGGGGGGAGGGGAGACCCAGTACTTC. Translation: CASSLEGGGETQYF. The chain couples TRBV5-1 to TRBJ2-5; possibly TRBD2 for D (7 bases). CDR1 SGHRS and CDR2 YFSETQ come from the germline V gene. V lost 0 bases and J lost 5, with 11 bases in between. The CDR3 sequence is 14 residues long.

The chain has TRBV5-1 and TRBJ1-1, with 7 bases that match TRBD1. The CDR3 spans 15 residues. J lost 2 bases, V lost 0 bases, and 4 bases had no gene match. CDR1 and CDR2 (germline): SGHRS, YFSETQ. DNA of the CDR3: TGCGCCAGCAGCTTGGGTACAGGGGTCAACACTGAAGCTTTCTTT. It is translated as CASSLGTGVNTEAFF.

The chain employs TRBV5-5 and TRBJ1-1; a weak D match, TRBD1 (5 bases). V lost 0 bases and J lost 5, with 14 bases in between. Germline V gene data show CDR1 as SGHKS and CDR2 as YYEKEE (reference sequence). This CDR3 contains 15 residues. CDR3 DNA sequence: TGTGCCAGCAGCTTGGAGGCAGGGTCAAGAACTGAAGCTTTCTTT. Translating it yields CASSLEAGSRTEAFF.

The rearrangement joins TRBV21-1 to TRBJ2-7; TRBD1 reflects the table's D call only, with no check against the DNA. TRBV21-1 is classified as a pseudogene. This CDR3 is built from 15 residues. CDR3 sequence (DNA): TGTGCCAGCAGCTCCCAAGACCAGGGGACCTACGAGCAGTACTTC. It translates to CASSSQDQGTYEQYF.

The chain employs TRBV19 and TRBJ1-2, with a tentative D call TRBD1 (5 bases). Germline CDR1 LNHDA, CDR2 SQIVND (reference sequence). Trimming removed 0 bases from V and 3 bases from J, with 14 bases in between. The CDR3 covers 16 residues. For the CDR3, the DNA is TGTGCCAGTAGTATAGATGGTAACAGGTTCCACTATGGCTACACCTTC. It is translated as CASSIDGNRFHYGYTF. The variable domain in full, completed from reference TRBV19 and TRBJ1-2, reads DGGITQSPKYLFRKEGQNVTLSCEQNLNHDAMYWYRQDPGQGLRLIYYSQIVNDFQKGDIAEGYSVSREKKESFPLTVTSAQKNPTAFYLCASSIDGNRFHYGYTFGSGTRLTVV.

The CDR3 protein is CASSHRQHPSTDTQYF. Written as DNA, the CDR3 is TGTGCCAGCAGCCACCGACAGCATCCTAGCACAGATACGCAGTATTTT. The chain combines TRBV3-1 (or the pseudogene TRBV3-2) with TRBJ2-3; tentatively, D is TRBD1 (5 bases). The CDR3 runs to 16 residues. Germline values: CDR1 LGHDT, CDR2 YNNKEL (reference sequence). Trimming pared 3 bases from V and 0 bases from J, leaving 13 bases between.

This chain uses TRBV7-9 with TRBJ2-7; 13 nucleotides match TRBD2. This CDR3 is 16 amino acids long. Germline loops: CDR1 SEHNR, CDR2 FQNEAQ (reference sequence). The ends lost 4 bases at V and 7 bases at J; junction bases unmatched: 10. The CDR3 bases are TGTGCCAGCAGCTCAAGACTAGCGGGGGGCACCCTGGAGCAGTACTTC. Translated: CASSSRLAGGTLEQYF. The entire variable domain, with the rest obtained from reference TRBV7-9 and TRBJ2-7, is as follows: DTGVSQNPRHKITKRGQNVTFRCDPISEHNRLYWYRQTLGQGPEFLTYFQNEAQLEKSRLLSDRFSAERPKGSFSTLEIQRTEQGDSAMYLCASSSRLAGGTLEQYFGPGTRLTVT.

The chain is built from TRBV14 and TRBJ1-6; no firm D call. This CDR3 is 17 amino acids long. The V gene's germline CDR1 is SGHDN and CDR2 FVKESK. V was cut by 2 bases and J by 5 bases, with 16 bases left in between. CDR3 DNA sequence: TGTGCCAGCAGCCAAAGGATGAACGGAGCTCATAATTCACCCCTCCACTTT. It yields the protein CASSQRMNGAHNSPLHF. Supplemented by reference TRBV14 and TRBJ1-6, the full variable domain reads EAGVTQFPSHSVIEKGQTVTLRCDPISGHDNLYWYRRVMGKEIKFLLHFVKESKQDESGMPNNRFLAERTGGTYSTLKVQPAELEDSGVYFCASSQRMNGAHNSPLHFGNGTRLTVT.

The chain links TRBV19 to TRBJ1-4; 9 bases align to TRBD1. The CDR3 consists of 13 residues. V shed 8 bases, J shed 7 bases, and the junction held 5 bases outside the gene matches. Per germline, CDR1 LNHDA and CDR2 SQIVND (reference sequence). This CDR3 reads CASSRDRAEKLFF. The DNA of the CDR3 is TGTGCCAGTTCCCGGGACAGGGCTGAAAAACTGTTTTTT.

This chain connects TRBV12-3 or TRBV12-4 to TRBJ2-5; a possible D gene is TRBD1 (5 bases). V dropped 4 bases and J dropped 5 bases, with 11 bases sitting between them. CDR3 length: 13 residues. In DNA, the CDR3 is TGTGCCAGCAGTTCCGACAGTGAGGAGACCCAGTACTTC. Translated, it gives CASSSDSEETQYF.

The chain has TRBV30 and TRBJ1-5; 8 bases fit TRBD1. Trimming cost V 0 bases and J 4 bases; bases outside gene matches: 8. The CDR3 length is 16 residues. Per germline, CDR1 GTSNPN and CDR2 SVGIG (reference sequence). The CDR3 spells CAWSVYPGQANQPQHF. In DNA, the CDR3 is TGTGCCTGGAGTGTATATCCGGGACAGGCTAATCAGCCCCAGCATTTT.

This chain links TRBV5-1 with TRBJ1-2; the D is unclear. Germline CDR1 and CDR2: SGHRS and YFSETQ. V lost 0 bases, J lost 0 bases, and 9 bases lay in between. The CDR3 has 15 residues. CDR3 amino acids: CASSLEAGANYGYTF. CDR3 DNA sequence: TGCGCCAGCAGCTTGGAGGCTGGAGCTAACTATGGCTACACCTTC.

The J gene is TRBJ1-2, the V gene TRBV19; 8 nucleotides match TRBD1. The CDR3 contains 13 residues. Per the germline V gene, CDR1 is LNHDA and CDR2 is SQIVND (reference sequence). Trimming took 2 bases from V and 7 from J; bases not matched to a gene: 3. The CDR3 DNA reads TGTGCCAGTAGTATACAGGGGGCTGGTGGCTACACCTTC. This translates into CASSIQGAGGYTF.